What follows are 15 T cell receptor beta chains derived from one specimen sequenced in a study of identical twins. Via MiXCR, TCRdb re-called the 5' RACE reads, giving one row per CDR3 protein. The sample lists 450,000 to 650,000 distinct CDR3 sequences; roughly 15% were seen once. The sample also formed part of further work on yellow fever vaccine responses in identical twins.

Sequencing was done on a sample of CD4+ T cells sorted from blood. These receptors were taken from a young woman in good health.

This clonotype was counted a few times. CDR3 residues: CASSADSPLHF. CDR3 DNA sequence: TGTGCCAGCAGCGCTGATTCACCCCTCCACTTT. The chain has TRBV7-9 and TRBJ1-6; D is undetermined. The CDR3 spans 11 residues. Germline V gene lookup returns CDR1 SEHNR and CDR2 FQNEAQ (reference sequence). Between the trimmed V and J ends, which lost 5 bases and 8 bases, there was a span of 4 bases.

CDR3 in amino acids: CASSAGDPEDTQYF. The CDR3 DNA follows: TGTGCCAGCTCGGCGGGAGACCCCGAAGATACGCAGTATTTT. The V and J genes are TRBV18 and TRBJ2-3; 7 nucleotides match TRBD2. Germline-derived CDR1 and CDR2 are KGHSH and LQKENI. The trim removed 6 bases at V and 5 bases at J, leaving 8 bases unmatched. This CDR3 comprises 14 residues. Filled out from reference TRBV18 and TRBJ2-3, the complete variable domain reads NAGVMQNPRHLVRRRGQEARLRCSPMKGHSHVYWYRQLPEEGLKFMVYLQKENIIDESGMPKERFSAEFPKEGPSILRIQQVVRGDSAAYFCASSAGDPEDTQYFGPGTRLTVL.

The CDR3: CASSPGGGTGETQYF. DNA of the CDR3: TGTGCCAGCAGCCCCGGGGGGGGGACAGGAGAGACCCAGTACTTC. The chain combines TRBV12-3 or TRBV12-4 with TRBJ2-5, with D tentatively TRBD1 or TRBD2 (8 bases each). The CDR3 loop spans 15 amino acids. Trimming shortened V by 6 bases and J by 4 bases, and 18 bases separated the two germline ends.

This rearrangement joins TRBV20-1 to TRBJ1-2; D perhaps matches TRBD1 (5 bases). CDR3 length: 14 residues. The V and J ends lost 3 bases and 3 bases respectively, with 14 bases between them. The germline V gene encodes CDR1 DFQATT and CDR2 SNEGSKA (reference sequence). For the CDR3, the DNA is TGCAGTGCTAGCACCTCTCGGGACTACTATGGCTACACCTTC. This codes for CSASTSRDYYGYTF.

This clonotype was seen a few times. V and J are TRBV12-3 or TRBV12-4 and TRBJ2-7, with 8 positions matching TRBD2. This CDR3 has 14 amino acids. V lost 7 bases to trimming and J lost 0 bases; unmatched junction nucleotides: 5. This CDR3 reads CASTPAGVSYEQYF. The DNA for the CDR3 is TGTGCCAGCACCCCAGCGGGAGTCTCCTACGAGCAGTACTTC.

This clonotype was recorded a few times. The chain uses TRBV7-9 and TRBJ2-4; D is unclear. Trimming cost V 1 base and J 0 bases, with 4 bases left between them. This CDR3 spans 14 amino acids. CDR1 and CDR2 (germline): SEHNR, FQNEAQ (reference sequence). For the CDR3, the DNA is TGTGCCAGCAGCTTAGACACAGCCAAAAACATTCAGTACTTC. It translates to CASSLDTAKNIQYF.

J is TRBJ2-1 and V is TRBV15; D could derive from TRBD1 or TRBD2 (5 bases each). Germline assignment: CDR1 LNHNV and CDR2 YYDKDF (reference sequence). The CDR3 has 13 residues. V shed 11 bases and J shed 8 bases, with 19 bases lying between them. CDR3 region: CAYRAAVGDEQFF. Written as DNA, the CDR3 is TGTGCCTATCGGGCGGCAGTGGGGGATGAGCAGTTCTTC.

This clonotype has at least ten counts. The rearrangement links TRBV12-3 or TRBV12-4 to TRBJ2-2; D perhaps matches TRBD2 (6 bases). V lost 7 bases to trimming and J lost 3 bases, with 9 bases between them. This CDR3 comprises 13 residues. The CDR3 protein is CASTGRDTGELFF. Here the CDR3 DNA reads TGTGCCAGCACCGGGAGAGACACCGGGGAGCTGTTTTTT.

The rearrangement links TRBV7-6 to TRBJ1-4; D remains ambiguous. CDR3 length: 14 amino acids. V lost 2 bases and J 4 bases, leaving 8 bases between the germline ends. The germline V gene encodes CDR1 SGHVS and CDR2 FNYEAQ. CDR3 sequence: CASSLSLLNEKLFF. CDR3 coding DNA: TGTGCCAGCAGCTTAAGCCTACTTAATGAAAAACTGTTTTTT.

This clonotype showed up just a few times. The rearrangement links TRBV10-3 to TRBJ2-1; the D is unclear. V was clipped by 8 bases and J by 8 bases, with 13 bases between them. CDR1 ENHRY and CDR2 SYGVKD come from the germline V gene. The CDR3 loop spans 12 amino acids. Written as DNA, the CDR3 is TGTGCCATCTCTGAACAAGCGTATGAGCAGTTCTTC. Translation gives CAISEQAYEQFF.

The chain combines TRBV19 with TRBJ2-7; tentatively, D is TRBD1 or TRBD2 (6 bases each). Germline V gene data show CDR1 as LNHDA and CDR2 as SQIVND (reference sequence). This CDR3 is 14 amino acids long. Trimming shortened V by 3 bases and J by 3 bases, and 12 bases separated the two germline ends. The CDR3 loop reads CASSIVGGVYEQYF. The CDR3 bases are TGTGCCAGTAGTATTGTGGGGGGCGTCTACGAGCAGTACTTC.

This clonotype occurred a few times. V usage is TRBV5-1 and J usage is TRBJ2-1; TRBD1 aligns across 9 bases. The ends lost 6 bases at V and 4 bases at J; junction bases unmatched: 11. The CDR3 runs to 16 residues. Germline CDR1 and CDR2: SGHRS and YFSETQ. The CDR3 coding sequence is TGCGCCAGCACCATAACAGGGGGCGGATATTACAATGAGCAGTTCTTC. Its protein is CASTITGGGYYNEQFF.

The chain has TRBV24-1 and TRBJ1-2; possibly TRBD1 for D (5 bases). Trimming took off 4 bases at V and 2 bases at J, with 13 bases between the two ends. CDR3 length: 15 amino acids. Germline CDR1 reads KGHDR; CDR2 reads SFDVKD. CDR3 nucleotide sequence: TGTGCCACCAGTGACCGCTCGGGGGGGAACTATGGCTACACCTTC. It yields the protein CATSDRSGGNYGYTF.

This clonotype was detected a few times. The J gene is TRBJ2-3, the V gene TRBV3-1, with TRBD2 matching over 8 bases. CDR1 and CDR2 from the germline V gene are LGHDT and YNNKEL (reference sequence). The CDR3 totals 17 residues. Trimming at V came to 1 base and at J to 8 bases, leaving 14 bases not matched to a gene. CDR3 residues: CASSQVGAGTSVSTQYF. DNA for the CDR3: TGTGCCAGCAGCCAAGTTGGAGCCGGGACTAGTGTCTCTACGCAGTATTTT.

This clonotype was detected only a few times. CDR3 DNA sequence: TGTGCCAGCACCCTAATGGACAGTTCGAACACTGAAGCTTTCTTT. Its translation: CASTLMDSSNTEAFF. The V gene is TRBV11-2, the J gene TRBJ1-1; D possibly corresponds to TRBD1 (6 bases). V dropped 7 bases and J dropped 1 base, with 16 bases sitting between them. The CDR3 totals 15 residues. Germline CDR1 SGHAT, CDR2 FQNNGV.